The 28 T cell receptor beta chains in this list originate from one sample, sequenced in a study of T cell responses to AZD1222 COVID-19 vaccine. TCRdb's table, derived via immunoSEQ multiplex PCR, lists solely in-frame clones and lacks some. The table records about 150,000 clones, about 87% of them present only once. Sequenced material: peripheral blood, taken on day 0 of AZD1222 vaccination. The receptors were gathered from an adult in good health.

The chain employs TRBV15 and TRBJ1-5, with a tentative D call TRBD1 (6 bases). This CDR3 comprises 16 residues. The V gene lost 3 bases and the J gene lost 4 bases, with 16 bases spanning the gap. The germline V gene encodes CDR1 LNHNV and CDR2 YYDKDF (reference sequence). CDR3 sequence: CATSSLTGRSNQPQHF. For the CDR3, the DNA is TGTGCCACCAGCAGCCTGACAGGCCGGAGTAATCAGCCCCAGCATTTT.

V and J are TRBV4-1 and TRBJ1-5; tentatively, D is TRBD1 (5 bases). The V gene's germline CDR1 is MGHRA and CDR2 YSYEKL. Trimming took 4 bases from V and 4 from J, leaving 14 bases between them. The CDR3 extends over 15 amino acids. CDR3 in DNA: TGCGCCAGCAGCCCCCGGGACCTGATTAATCAGCCCCAGCATTTT. It is translated as CASSPRDLINQPQHF.

The chain has TRBV6-5 and TRBJ1-6; D is undetermined. Trimming left V 6 bases short and J 6 bases short, with 12 bases between. The length of the CDR3 is 14 residues. Germline V CDR1 and CDR2: MNHEY, SVGAGI. The CDR3, as DNA: TGTGCCAGCAGGGGCAGGCACCCTAATTCACCCCTCCACTTT. Encoded protein: CASRGRHPNSPLHF.

This clone showed up just once. The chain uses TRBV5-8 and TRBJ1-2; no reliable D call. Germline assignment: CDR1 SGHTS and CDR2 YDEGEE. The CDR3 sequence is 15 residues long. Trimming removed 4 bases at V and 4 bases at J, with 17 bases between. CDR3 in DNA: TGTGCCAGCAGCCCGCCGTGGGTAGAAATCTATGGCTACACCTTC. It translates to CASSPPWVEIYGYTF. Combining the CDR3 with reference TRBV5-8 and TRBJ1-2 gives the whole variable domain EAGVTQSPTHLIKTRGQQATLRCSPISGHTSVYWYQQALGLGLQFLLWYDEGEERNRGNFPPRFSGRQFPNYSSELNVNALELEDSALYLCASSPPWVEIYGYTFGSGTRLTVV.

This sequence joins TRBV15 and TRBJ2-7; D is perhaps TRBD2 (5 bases). The V and J ends lost 4 bases and 4 bases respectively, with 11 bases between them. This CDR3 is 13 amino acids long. Looked up from germline, CDR1 is LNHNV and CDR2 is YYDKDF (reference sequence). The chain's CDR3 is CATSKEVGYEQYF. CDR3 in DNA: TGTGCCACCAGCAAGGAGGTCGGTTACGAGCAGTACTTC.

The chain couples TRBV6-5 to TRBJ2-1; 7 bases are shared with TRBD2. Germline-derived CDR1 and CDR2 are MNHEY and SVGAGI. V dropped 11 bases and J dropped 9; count of bases not matched to a gene: 7. This CDR3 comprises 11 residues. The CDR3 is CASSGGPEQFF. In DNA form, the CDR3 reads TGTGCCTCCTCGGGAGGTCCTGAGCAGTTCTTC.

V gene TRBV7-2 combines with J gene TRBJ1-3, with a tentative D call TRBD1 (6 bases). The germline V gene has CDR1 SGHTA and CDR2 FQGNSA. V lost 6 bases and J 0 bases, leaving 12 bases between the germline ends. This CDR3 is built from 15 residues. CDR3: CASRRDISSGNTIYF. DNA of the CDR3: TGTGCCAGCAGGAGGGACATTAGCTCTGGAAACACCATATATTTT.

The chain recombines TRBV6-5 with TRBJ1-5; unclear D gene. The CDR3 loop spans 14 amino acids. Trimming took 6 bases from V and 2 from J, leaving 11 bases between them. Germline V gives CDR1 MNHEY, CDR2 SVGAGI. CDR3 sequence reads: CASRKGDGNQPQHF. DNA of the CDR3: TGTGCCAGCAGAAAAGGAGATGGCAATCAGCCCCAGCATTTT.

The chain employs TRBV2 and TRBJ1-2; TRBD1 might be the D (6 bases). The CDR3 has 12 residues. V gave up 7 bases and J gave up 2 bases, with 8 bases separating them. From germline, CDR1 is SNHLY and CDR2 FYNNEI. The CDR3 loop reads CASKDSNYGYTF. CDR3 in DNA: TGTGCCAGCAAGGACAGCAACTATGGCTACACCTTC.

The sample holds a few counts of this clone. V and J are TRBV7-2 and TRBJ2-7, with TRBD1 as a possible D gene (6 bases). Germline-derived CDR1 and CDR2 are SGHTA and FQGNSA. Trimming removed 1 base at V and 7 bases at J, with 14 bases between. The CDR3 is made up of 14 amino acids. The CDR3 spells CASSLGGPTGEQYF. The CDR3 DNA follows: TGTGCCAGCAGCTTAGGGGGGCCGACGGGGGAGCAGTACTTC.

V gene TRBV7-9 combines with J gene TRBJ2-5; TRBD2 matches at 14 bases. The CDR3 runs to 15 residues. Trimming took 4 bases from V and 4 from J; bases not matched to a gene: 2. Germline values: CDR1 SEHNR, CDR2 FQNEAQ (reference sequence). CDR3 sequence (DNA): TGTGCCAGCAGCTGGGGGACTAGCGGGGGAGAGACCCAGTACTTC. Residues: CASSWGTSGGETQYF.

This clone was picked up a small number of times. The chain employs TRBV5-1 and TRBJ2-2, with a possible D match to TRBD2 (6 bases). Germline assignment: CDR1 SGHRS and CDR2 YFSETQ. V dropped 4 bases and J dropped 6 bases, with 13 bases sitting between them. CDR3 length: 14 amino acids. CDR3 sequence reads: CASSPGLSPGELFF. CDR3 nucleotides: TGCGCCAGCAGCCCGGGACTCTCTCCCGGGGAGCTGTTTTTT.

V usage is TRBV28 and J usage is TRBJ1-2; the D gene is possibly TRBD1 (6 bases). Trimming took off 5 bases at V and 5 bases at J, with 9 bases between the two ends. Germline CDR1 is MDHEN and CDR2 is SYDVKM. This CDR3 spans 12 amino acids. As DNA, the CDR3 is TGTGCCAGCAGTCGACAGGCATATGGCTACACCTTC. This gives the protein CASSRQAYGYTF.

This rearrangement joins TRBV29-1 to TRBJ1-1; 10 bases line up with TRBD1. The CDR3 sequence is 14 residues long. The ends lost 7 bases at V and 5 bases at J; junction bases unmatched: 10. Germline V gene lookup returns CDR1 SQVTM and CDR2 ANQGSEA. In DNA, the CDR3 is TGCAGCGCTTGGACAGGGGGTTGGGGTACTGAAGCTTTCTTT. Translated: CSAWTGGWGTEAFF.

The chain combines TRBV11-2 with TRBJ1-1; TRBD1 agrees at 10 bases. J was trimmed by 11 bases and V by 4 bases; bases with no gene match: 10. CDR1 and CDR2 (germline): SGHAT, FQNNGV. This CDR3 spans 14 amino acids. CDR3 in amino acids: CASSSGQGPADAFF. In nucleotides, the CDR3 is TGTGCCAGCAGCTCGGGACAGGGGCCGGCGGATGCTTTCTTT.

The chain employs TRBV2 and TRBJ1-5; D call uncertain. Germline V gene lookup returns CDR1 SNHLY and CDR2 FYNNEI. This CDR3 has 14 amino acids. V was cut by 3 bases and J by 7 bases, with 13 bases left in between. The DNA of the CDR3 is TGTGCCAGCAGTGATGGCCCGGAGTTCCAGCCCCAGCATTTT. Encoded protein: CASSDGPEFQPQHF.

This clone was picked up one time. V and J are TRBV24-1 and TRBJ1-1; TRBD1 agrees at 8 bases. CDR1 is KGHDR and CDR2 is SFDVKD in the germline V gene. The CDR3 has 17 residues. V lost 3 bases to trimming and J lost 1 base; unmatched junction nucleotides: 9. Written as DNA, the CDR3 is TGTGCCACCAGTGATGAGGGGGCAGGGGGCGCGAACACTGAAGCTTTCTTT. Translated: CATSDEGAGGANTEAFF.

CDR3 sequence reads: CASSLTGPGPGYTGELFF. CDR3 in DNA: TGTGCCAGCAGCTTAACGGGCCCTGGGCCAGGGTACACCGGGGAGCTGTTTTTT. J is TRBJ2-2 and V is TRBV7-3; D perhaps matches TRBD1 (5 bases). Trimming left V 0 bases short and J 3 bases short, with 17 bases between. CDR1 SGHTA and CDR2 FQGTGA come from the germline V gene. The CDR3 runs to 18 residues.

The gene calls are TRBV24-1 and TRBJ2-2, with no clear D. The germline V and J ends were trimmed by 2 bases and 4 bases, with 10 bases remaining between them. Germline CDR1 KGHDR, CDR2 SFDVKD. This CDR3 contains 15 residues. The CDR3 protein is CATSDSRAPTGELFF. The CDR3 DNA reads TGTGCCACCAGTGATTCCCGGGCACCCACCGGGGAGCTGTTTTTT.

This rearrangement joins TRBV5-4 to TRBJ1-1; possibly TRBD1 for D (5 bases). V lost 5 bases and J lost 0, with 14 bases in between. The germline V gene encodes CDR1 SGHNT and CDR2 YYREEE (reference sequence). The CDR3 sequence is 15 residues long. Here the CDR3 DNA reads TGTGCCAGCAGGATTGGGGGACTTATGAACACTGAAGCTTTCTTT. The encoded protein is CASRIGGLMNTEAFF. The variable domain in full, with the rest retrieved from reference TRBV5-4 and TRBJ1-1, is ETGVTQSPTHLIKTRGQQVTLRCSSQSGHNTVSWYQQALGQGPQFIFQYYREEENGRGNFPPRFSGLQFPNYSSELNVNALELDDSALYLCASRIGGLMNTEAFFGQGTRLTVV.

This chain connects TRBV6-5 to TRBJ1-2; 7 bases agree with TRBD1. CDR1 and CDR2 (germline): MNHEY, SVGAGI. The CDR3 consists of 15 residues. J lost 5 bases, V lost 4 bases, and 10 bases had no gene match. CDR3 sequence: CASSSERQGSYGYTF. In nucleotides, the CDR3 is TGTGCCAGCAGTTCCGAACGACAGGGTAGTTATGGCTACACCTTC.

The gene calls are TRBV5-1 and TRBJ2-2; 8 bases map to TRBD1. Trimming at V came to 5 bases and at J to 7 bases, leaving 13 bases not matched to a gene. CDR3 length: 16 amino acids. Germline V CDR1 and CDR2: SGHRS, YFSETQ. The CDR3 DNA reads as TGCGCCAGCAGGTGGAGAACAGGGGGTCAACTCGGGGAGCTGTTTTTT. It is translated as CASRWRTGGQLGELFF.

V gene TRBV12-3 or TRBV12-4 combines with J gene TRBJ2-7, with no clear D. Trimming left V 4 bases short and J 3 bases short, with 7 bases between. The CDR3 has 12 amino acids. Here the CDR3 reads CASSYWGYEQYF. The CDR3 DNA is TGTGCCAGCAGTTATTGGGGCTACGAGCAGTACTTC.

This rearrangement joins TRBV19 to TRBJ1-2; TRBD1 might be the D (6 bases). Trimming stripped 1 base from V and 4 bases from J, with 16 bases between. The V gene's germline CDR1 is LNHDA and CDR2 SQIVND (reference sequence). CDR3 size: 16 residues. The CDR3 DNA follows: TGTGCCAGTAGTATAGGGAGAAGGGACACCCCCTATGGCTACACCTTC. Its translation: CASSIGRRDTPYGYTF.

The gene calls are TRBV7-6 and TRBJ2-3, with TRBD2 identical over 11 bases. The V gene's germline CDR1 is SGHVS and CDR2 FNYEAQ. The CDR3 has 15 amino acids. V gave up 4 bases and J gave up 6 bases; unmatched junction bases: 6. The CDR3 bases are TGTGCCAGCAGCTCACTAGCGGGGGCGGGGGATACGCAGTATTTT. Its protein product is CASSSLAGAGDTQYF.

The count of this clone is one. This chain links TRBV10-3 with TRBJ2-1; TRBD1 matches at 8 bases. The CDR3 is made up of 11 amino acids. Germline lookup yields CDR1 ENHRY and CDR2 SYGVKD. Unmatched junction bases numbered 1, after V lost 7 bases and J lost 8 bases. This chain's CDR3 is CAITDRDEQFF. The CDR3 DNA reads TGTGCCATCACGGACAGGGATGAGCAGTTCTTC.

The chain couples TRBV5-1 to TRBJ2-5, with 9 bases matching TRBD1. The CDR3 sequence is 15 residues long. Germline CDR1 SGHRS, CDR2 YFSETQ. The junction had 9 bases not matched to a gene; V was cut back by 4 bases and J by 5 bases. The CDR3 DNA reads as TGCGCCAGCAGCCAACCAACAGGGGGCGGGGAGACCCAGTACTTC. Its translation is CASSQPTGGGETQYF.

The table lists this clone with a count of one. The rearrangement joins TRBV12-3 or TRBV12-4 to TRBJ1-1; TRBD1 might be the D (5 bases). The V end lost 6 bases, the J end lost 3 bases, and 11 bases lay between the germline ends. The CDR3 sequence is 13 residues long. The CDR3 spells CASRALGDTEAFF. CDR3 nucleotides: TGTGCCAGCAGGGCACTGGGGGACACTGAAGCTTTCTTT.